The text below deals with one T cell receptor beta chain. Data came from immunoSEQ multiplex PCR; TCRdb stores just in-frame clones and leaves some out. The data show approximately 61,000 clones, approximately 90% seen once. These data originate in a study of PD-1 blockade in classical Hodgkin lymphoma. Time point specified: cycle 4 day 1 (C4D1), after more than five weeks of nivolumab. Exposure to brentuximab vedotin varied, and each patient had relapsed following autologous stem cell transplantation. The material was peripheral blood mononuclear cells (PBMCs), obtained before the fourth cycle of nivolumab. This clonotype originated in a human donor with classical Hodgkin lymphoma.

The CDR3 nucleotides are TGCGCCAGCAGCTTGTTGGGGACAGATTACAATGAGCAGTTCTTC. It translates to CASSLLGTDYNEQFF. J is TRBJ2-1 and V is TRBV5-1; 7 bases line up with TRBD1. CDR1 is SGHRS, CDR2 YFSETQ, per germline. The CDR3 length is 15 residues. The J segment lost 4 bases and the V segment lost 1 base, leaving 5 bases of the junction unmatched.